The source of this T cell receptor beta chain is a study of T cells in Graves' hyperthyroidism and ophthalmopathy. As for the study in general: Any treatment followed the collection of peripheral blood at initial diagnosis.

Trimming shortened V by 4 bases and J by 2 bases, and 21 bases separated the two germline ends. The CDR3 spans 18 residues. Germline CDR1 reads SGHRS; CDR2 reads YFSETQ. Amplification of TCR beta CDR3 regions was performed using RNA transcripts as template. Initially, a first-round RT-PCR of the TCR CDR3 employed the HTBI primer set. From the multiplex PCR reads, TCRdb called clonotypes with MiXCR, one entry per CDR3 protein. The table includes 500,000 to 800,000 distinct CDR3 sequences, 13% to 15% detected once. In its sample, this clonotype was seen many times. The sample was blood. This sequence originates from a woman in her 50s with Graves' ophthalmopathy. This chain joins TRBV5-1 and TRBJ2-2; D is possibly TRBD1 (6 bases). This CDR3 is CASSILQGTPINTGELFF. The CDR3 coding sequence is TGCGCCAGCAGCATCCTGCAGGGGACACCGATAAACACCGGGGAGCTGTTTTTT.